Following are 16 T cell receptor delta chains from one sample sequenced in a study of Vδ1+ human thymocytes. Findings and limits, study-wide: In the thymus, TRG and TRD repertoires looked highly polyclonal with Gaussian CDR3 lengths.

Their specific antigens are unknown. Sequences come from RNA converted to cDNA by reverse transcription. Pooled V-gene forward primers with one constant-region reverse primer generated the CDR3 amplicons by multiplex PCR. TCRdb reanalysed the multiplex PCR reads with CATT. The table lists 70,000 to 90,000 delta-chain clones, around 34% of them singletons, with more than 0.25% in the top ten. Sequencing was done on a sample of Vdelta1+ gamma-delta thymocytes from the thymus. The subset: FACS-sorted CD3+ TCRalphabeta- TCRVdelta1+ TCRVdelta2- thymocytes. The receptors derive from a boy younger than two who had congenital heart surgery.

The chain recombines TRDV1 with TRDJ1; the D gene is possibly TRDD3 (6 bases). The length of the CDR3 is 17 residues. V lost 3 bases to trimming and J lost 9 bases, with 26 bases between them. Germline CDR1 is TSWWSYY and CDR2 is QGS. In DNA form, the CDR3 reads TGTGCTCTTGGGGACATACTTCCCCGTTGGGGGGAGTATGAACTCATCTTT. Translating it yields CALGDILPRWGEYELIF.

This sequence joins TRDV1 and TRDJ1; 9 bases match TRDD3. The CDR3 spans 17 residues. Looked up from germline, CDR1 is TSWWSYY and CDR2 is QGS. The V gene end was trimmed by 1 base and the J gene end by 8 bases; junction bases not matched to a gene: 14. The CDR3 coding sequence is TGTGCTCTTGGGGAACGAGCACGATGGGGGATAATGGACAAACTCATCTTT. This encodes CALGERARWGIMDKLIF.

The gene calls are TRDV1 and TRDJ1; tentatively, D is TRDD2 (7 bases). CDR1 is TSWWSYY, CDR2 QGS, per germline. The CDR3 covers 19 residues. V lost 0 bases, J lost 8 bases, and 28 bases lay in between. The CDR3 region is CALGELGFFLELGSGKLIF. CDR3 sequence (DNA): TGTGCTCTTGGGGAACTCGGTTTCTTCCTAGAGCTGGGGTCGGGCAAACTCATCTTT.

This clone was seen only a few times. The chain employs TRDV1 and TRDJ1; D unresolved. Germline CDR1 reads TSWWSYY; CDR2 reads QGS. The CDR3 loop spans 23 amino acids. Trimming removed 5 bases from V and 0 bases from J, with 37 bases in between. The CDR3 DNA reads as TGTGCTCTTGGGACCTTTTTACGATCTCTGGTTCCACCGGGCGGCTGGTACACCGATAAACTCATCTTT. Encoded protein: CALGTFLRSLVPPGGWYTDKLIF.

Comments on this clone: Other DNA sequences in this specimen translate into the identical CDR3. The chain couples TRDV1 to TRDJ1, with D unclear. Germline CDR1 and CDR2: TSWWSYY and QGS. The CDR3 length is 17 residues. Trimming pared 0 bases from V and 7 bases from J, leaving 21 bases between. The CDR3 DNA is TGTGCTCTTGGGGAACTTGCGGGTATACCGCTACTCGGTAAACTCATCTTT. Its protein product is CALGELAGIPLLGKLIF.

The chain recombines TRDV2 with TRDJ1, with 12 bases identical to TRDD3. CDR1 GEAIGNYY and CDR2 EKD come from the germline V gene. The CDR3 spans 19 residues. The junction had 18 bases not matched to a gene; V was cut back by 8 bases and J by 0 bases. The CDR3 protein is CAYPYWGIQGSEYTDKLIF. The DNA of the CDR3 is TGTGCCTACCCTTACTGGGGGATACAGGGGTCTGAGTACACCGATAAACTCATCTTT.

This clone came up a few times. V is TRDV1 and J is TRDJ1, with 11 nucleotides matching TRDD3. Trimming removed 2 bases from V and 0 bases from J; junction bases left unmatched: 8. CDR3 length: 18 residues. Germline V gives CDR1 TSWWSYY, CDR2 QGS. As DNA, the CDR3 is TGTGCTCTTGGGGAAAAGTGGGGGATACGATGGTACACCGATAAACTCATCTTT. Its protein product is CALGEKWGIRWYTDKLIF.

The J gene is TRDJ1, the V gene TRDV2; D gene uncertain. This CDR3 contains 14 residues. From germline, CDR1 is GEAIGNYY and CDR2 EKD. Deletions cut 3 bases from V and 2 bases from J, with 12 bases between. This CDR3 is CACDSTTRTDKLIF. CDR3 in DNA: TGTGCCTGTGACTCCACTACCCGGACCGATAAACTCATCTTT.

This chain joins TRDV2 and TRDJ4; 7 nucleotides line up with TRDD3. CDR1 and CDR2 from the germline V gene are GEAIGNYY and EKD. With V trimmed by 0 bases and J by 0 bases, 12 bases remained unmatched. This CDR3 region has 17 residues. DNA for the CDR3: TGTGCCTGTGACACCGGATATTCTGGGGGTCCGGCCAGACCCCTGATCTTT. Its translation is CACDTGYSGGPARPLIF.

The rearrangement uses TRDV1 and TRDJ1; 13 positions match TRDD3. CDR1 is TSWWSYY and CDR2 is QGS in the germline V gene. J gave up 8 bases and V 0 bases, and 6 bases lay outside the gene matches. The CDR3 consists of 16 residues. In DNA, the CDR3 is TGTGCTCTTGGGGAACTACGACTGGGGGATACGGAAAAACTCATCTTT. Its protein is CALGELRLGDTEKLIF.

This clone was picked up a small number of times. The rearrangement joins TRDV1 to TRDJ1; no clear D. V was clipped by 7 bases and J by 4 bases, with 13 bases between them. Germline loops: CDR1 TSWWSYY, CDR2 QGS. The CDR3 length is 13 residues. Here the CDR3 DNA reads TGTGCTCTTGCTGCTAACTCGGTCGATAAACTCATCTTT. Protein: CALAANSVDKLIF.

The chain joins TRDV1 to TRDJ1; no reliable D call. Germline V CDR1 and CDR2: TSWWSYY, QGS. This CDR3 is built from 13 residues. The ends were cut back, 3 bases at V and 7 bases at J, with 12 bases in the middle. The CDR3 region has the DNA TGTGCTCTTGGGGACCCTGCCCACGGTAAACTCATCTTT. It translates to CALGDPAHGKLIF.

This clone was found a few times. V is TRDV1 and J is TRDJ1; 7 nucleotides agree with TRDD3. The CDR3 extends over 21 amino acids. Looked up from germline, CDR1 is TSWWSYY and CDR2 is QGS. The J segment lost 1 base and the V segment lost 4 bases, leaving 24 bases of the junction unmatched. The CDR3 nucleotides read TGTGCTCTTGGGGGGCTTTTGATACTGGGGATTCCTTTCCAGGGCACCGATAAACTCATCTTT. It codes for CALGGLLILGIPFQGTDKLIF.

Only a few counts were recorded for this clone. The V and J genes are TRDV1 and TRDJ1; tentative D call: TRDD3 (6 bases). The CDR3 consists of 24 residues. Trimming shortened V by 1 base and J by 1 base, and 37 bases separated the two germline ends. Germline loops: CDR1 TSWWSYY, CDR2 QGS. The CDR3 bases are TGTGCTCTTGGGGAACGGTGCGCGGTGGATGGGGGGAAGACCTGCCGCCTAGGCACCGATAAACTCATCTTT. Protein product: CALGERCAVDGGKTCRLGTDKLIF.

V usage is TRDV1 and J usage is TRDJ1; the D gene could be TRDD2 or TRDD3 (5 bases each). Trimming took off 0 bases at V and 4 bases at J, with 24 bases between the two ends. The CDR3 length is 19 residues. Germline CDR1 reads TSWWSYY; CDR2 reads QGS. The CDR3, as DNA: TGTGCTCTTGGGGAACTCTTCCATCCTCAGTCGCTCTGGGTCGATAAACTCATCTTT. Translation gives CALGELFHPQSLWVDKLIF.

In this sample, this clone turned up a few times. The chain employs TRDV1 and TRDJ1; 11 bases match TRDD3. CDR1 and CDR2 (germline): TSWWSYY, QGS. The length of the CDR3 is 25 residues. V lost 2 bases to trimming and J lost 1 base; unmatched junction nucleotides: 30. CDR3 residues: CALGEDASFPYWGITWVSSTDKLIF. The CDR3 coding sequence is TGTGCTCTTGGGGAAGACGCTTCGTTCCCTTACTGGGGGATAACCTGGGTATCATCCACCGATAAACTCATCTTT.